The 19 T cell receptor beta chains reported below all come from one sample, sequenced in a study of blood T cell repertoires in COVID-19. Profiling relied on immunoSEQ multiplex PCR, and the TCRdb table lists in-frame clones only, not all of them. Seen here are more than 130,000 clones, approximately 87% observed once, and the top ten hold about 4.1%. Sequencing was performed on peripheral blood. The source of these receptors is a woman between 40 and 50 years old with acute or convalescent COVID-19.

The chain employs TRBV4-2 and TRBJ2-1; D not resolved. Trimming shortened V by 5 bases and J by 5 bases, and 10 bases separated the two germline ends. There are 13 residues in the CDR3. Germline V gene data show CDR1 as LGHNA and CDR2 as YNFKEQ. This CDR3 is CASSEWLDNEQFF. CDR3 DNA: TGTGCCAGCAGCGAATGGCTGGACAATGAGCAGTTCTTC.

The V call is TRBV3-1 (or the pseudogene TRBV3-2), the J call TRBJ2-2, with D tentatively TRBD2 (6 bases). The CDR3 runs 18 residues. Germline assignment: CDR1 LGHDT and CDR2 YNNKEL (reference sequence). With 5 bases removed from V and 3 bases from J, the gap between germline ends came to 22 bases. The chain's CDR3 is CASSWRENPGRDTGELFF. CDR3 nucleotides: TGTGCCAGCAGCTGGAGGGAAAATCCGGGACGGGACACCGGGGAGCTGTTTTTT.

The chain has TRBV27 and TRBJ1-2, with TRBD1 matching 11 bases. Looked up from germline, CDR1 is MNHEY and CDR2 is SMNVEV (reference sequence). Losses at the gene ends were 5 bases for V and 8 bases for J; bases not matched to a gene: 7. The CDR3 loop spans 14 amino acids. The CDR3 region is CASSRTGGAGGYTF. DNA of the CDR3: TGTGCCAGCAGTAGGACAGGGGGCGCGGGAGGCTACACCTTC.

This clone appeared a single time. The chain links TRBV30 to TRBJ2-3, with 7 bases lining up with TRBD1. Germline lookup yields CDR1 GTSNPN and CDR2 SVGIG (reference sequence). The CDR3 contains 16 residues. V was clipped by 0 bases and J by 2 bases; unmatched bases: 8. CDR3 protein: CAWSVIRGRITDTQYF. The CDR3 DNA reads as TGTGCCTGGAGTGTAATAAGGGGGCGAATCACAGATACGCAGTATTTT.

The V and J genes are TRBV9 and TRBJ2-3; TRBD2 matches 9 bases. The V gene's germline CDR1 is SGDLS and CDR2 YYNGEE. The CDR3 loop spans 16 amino acids. V lost 4 bases to trimming and J lost 10 bases; unmatched junction nucleotides: 16. This chain's CDR3 is CASSLGTSFAPSAQYF. CDR3 nucleotides: TGTGCCAGCAGCCTAGGGACTAGCTTCGCCCCTTCAGCGCAGTATTTT. The whole variable domain, filled in from reference TRBV9 and TRBJ2-3, reads DSGVTQTPKHLITATGQRVTLRCSPRSGDLSVYWYQQSLDQGLQFLIQYYNGEERAKGNILERFSAQQFPDLHSELNLSSLELGDSALYFCASSLGTSFAPSAQYFGPGTRLTVL.

The V gene is TRBV6-1, the J gene TRBJ1-1; 7 nucleotides match TRBD1. The CDR3 covers 15 residues. CDR1 and CDR2 from the germline V gene are MNHNS and SASEGT. V lost 2 bases to trimming and J lost 2 bases; unmatched junction nucleotides: 5. CDR3 coding DNA: TGTGCCAGCAGTGAAACAGGGGAAGGAAACACTGAAGCTTTCTTT. Its protein is CASSETGEGNTEAFF.

V usage is TRBV6-2 or TRBV6-3 and J usage is TRBJ2-2, with 8 nucleotides matching TRBD1. The CDR3 has 16 residues. Germline assignment: CDR1 MNHEY and CDR2 SVGEGT. Unmatched junction bases numbered 6, after V lost 2 bases and J lost 4 bases. CDR3 in DNA: TGTGCCAGCAGTTACCCGACAGGGGTTGGCACCGGGGAGCTGTTTTTT. Translated, it gives CASSYPTGVGTGELFF.

The chain links TRBV28 to TRBJ1-2; D possibly corresponds to TRBD1 (5 bases). The CDR3 totals 16 residues. Germline values: CDR1 MDHEN, CDR2 SYDVKM. Trimming removed 1 base from V and 7 bases from J, with 19 bases in between. This chain's CDR3 is CASSLYQGGDPRGYTF. The CDR3 DNA reads TGTGCCAGCAGTTTATATCAGGGAGGAGATCCACGTGGCTACACCTTC.

This chain uses TRBV14 with TRBJ2-3, with D perhaps matching TRBD2 (6 bases). Germline assignment: CDR1 SGHDN and CDR2 FVKESK. V was trimmed by 0 bases and J by 3 bases, leaving 19 bases between them. This CDR3 has 18 amino acids. CDR3 sequence: CASSQDFGGRGRTDTQYF. CDR3 sequence (DNA): TGTGCCAGCAGCCAAGATTTTGGGGGAAGAGGGAGGACAGATACGCAGTATTTT.

The chain recombines TRBV27 with TRBJ2-3; 10 bases are shared with TRBD2. The CDR3 extends over 16 amino acids. CDR1 and CDR2 from the germline V gene are MNHEY and SMNVEV (reference sequence). Trimming at V came to 7 bases and at J to 2 bases, leaving 9 bases not matched to a gene. The CDR3 DNA is TGTGCCAGCATTCATAGCGGGGGGTCCCTCACAGATACGCAGTATTTT. Translating it yields CASIHSGGSLTDTQYF.

The rearrangement uses TRBV11-2 and TRBJ1-4, with a possible D match to TRBD1 (5 bases). CDR1 is SGHAT, CDR2 FQNNGV, per germline. This CDR3 is built from 14 residues. V lost 5 bases to trimming and J lost 1 base, with 8 bases between them. CDR3 protein: CASSPGVTNEKLFF. CDR3 in DNA: TGTGCCAGCAGCCCGGGGGTAACTAATGAAAAACTGTTTTTT.

This rearrangement joins TRBV7-9 to TRBJ2-1, with TRBD2 matching 9 bases. From germline, CDR1 is SEHNR and CDR2 FQNEAQ (reference sequence). The V gene end was trimmed by 8 bases and the J gene end by 5 bases; junction bases not matched to a gene: 7. There are 14 residues in the CDR3. In DNA form, the CDR3 reads TGTGCCAGCGACACGGGACTAGCAAACAATGAGCAGTTCTTC. The encoded protein is CASDTGLANNEQFF.

This clone was observed a single time. The chain combines TRBV7-2 with TRBJ2-1, with 11 bases that match TRBD2. Germline values: CDR1 SGHTA, CDR2 FQGNSA. Germline trimming cut 5 bases from V and 10 bases from J; bases unmatched to any gene: 13. This CDR3 is 16 amino acids long. CDR3 nucleotides: TGTGCCAGCAGCCACAGTCTAGCGGGGGGTCTACGAGAGCAGTTCTTC. Translation: CASSHSLAGGLREQFF.

This sequence joins TRBV30 and TRBJ2-3; D is perhaps TRBD2 (5 bases). This CDR3 contains 12 residues. From germline, CDR1 is GTSNPN and CDR2 SVGIG (reference sequence). Trimming removed 0 bases at V and 7 bases at J, with 8 bases between. CDR3 sequence: CAWSVWTHTQYF. In nucleotides, the CDR3 is TGTGCCTGGAGTGTATGGACTCATACGCAGTATTTT.

This clone was seen more than once but under ten times. The chain combines TRBV13 with TRBJ1-6, with D maybe TRBD1 (6 bases). V was clipped by 5 bases and J by 7 bases, with 12 bases between them. Germline CDR1 PRHDT, CDR2 FYEKMQ (reference sequence). The CDR3 extends over 14 amino acids. The DNA of the CDR3 is TGTGCCAGCAGCATACAGGGCGACAATTCACCCCTCCACTTT. This translates into CASSIQGDNSPLHF. The full variable domain, in which reference TRBV13 and TRBJ1-6 provide the parts outside the CDR3, is AAGVIQSPRHLIKEKRETATLKCYPIPRHDTVYWYQQGPGQDPQFLISFYEKMQSDKGSIPDRFSAQQFSDYHSELNMSSLELGDSALYFCASSIQGDNSPLHFGNGTRLTVT.

This chain joins TRBV5-6 and TRBJ2-2; tentatively, D is TRBD2 (5 bases). The V and J ends lost 6 bases and 6 bases respectively, with 12 bases between them. The CDR3 extends over 13 amino acids. Germline CDR1 and CDR2: SGHDT and YYEEEE. CDR3 amino acids: CASKTSQPGELFF. The CDR3 DNA reads TGTGCCAGCAAAACTAGTCAGCCCGGGGAGCTGTTTTTT.

This chain connects TRBV20-1 to TRBJ2-5, with D unclear. CDR1 DFQATT and CDR2 SNEGSKA come from the germline V gene (reference sequence). CDR3 length: 11 residues. V was pared by 5 bases and J by 5 bases, with 9 bases between. The CDR3 loop is CSASPRETQYF. DNA of the CDR3: TGCAGTGCTTCCCCTCGGGAGACCCAGTACTTC.

The gene calls are TRBV15 and TRBJ2-5; D might be TRBD1 (6 bases). V was clipped by 4 bases and J by 1 base, with 10 bases between them. Germline CDR1 and CDR2: LNHNV and YYDKDF (reference sequence). This CDR3 contains 14 residues. For the CDR3, the DNA is TGTGCCACCAGCACAGACAGGTCCCAAGAGACCCAGTACTTC. The encoded protein is CATSTDRSQETQYF.

J is TRBJ1-2 and V is TRBV14; 8 bases are a match to TRBD1. CDR3 length: 14 residues. The junction had 7 bases not matched to a gene; V was cut back by 4 bases and J by 6 bases. Per germline, CDR1 SGHDN and CDR2 FVKESK. The CDR3 sequence: CASSLSRQGNGYTF. The CDR3 DNA reads TGTGCCAGCAGCCTGTCTAGACAGGGGAATGGCTACACCTTC.